The clone carrying this TCR beta chain showed up many times. The sample is drawn from a study of blood T cell repertoires in COVID-19. Assay: immunoSEQ multiplex PCR; the TCRdb copy retains only in-frame clones and omits some. In the table there are approximately 350,000 clones, around 83% of which are singletons. CDR1 is SEHNR and CDR2 is FQNEAQ in the germline V gene (reference sequence). Trimming took off 3 bases at V and 0 bases at J, with 9 bases between the two ends. The CDR3 is made up of 14 amino acids. The source is a man aged 25-40 years with active or convalescent COVID-19. The genes are TRBV7-9 and TRBJ2-7; unclear D gene. Specimen: peripheral blood. CDR3 region: CASSFAVSSYEQYF. The CDR3 DNA is TGTGCCAGCAGCTTTGCCGTGAGCTCCTACGAGCAGTACTTC.